These 29 T cell receptor beta chains were all obtained from the same sample, sequenced in a study of T-cell memory formation after mild COVID-19. TCRdb re-called the 5' RACE reads with MiXCR, one entry per CDR3 protein. There are around 160,000 distinct CDR3 sequences in the sample; roughly 11% occur only once, and roughly 3.8% lies in the top ten. The source material was PBMCs or a T cell subset sorted from them (not recorded which). These receptors all stem from a man aged 18 to 30 who had mild COVID-19 (a few samples of this study predate the infection). Cell type and time point are not known.

The chain links TRBV20-1 to TRBJ1-2; 7 bases are a match to TRBD1. V lost 6 bases, J lost 7 bases, and 11 bases stayed unmatched. This CDR3 has 13 amino acids. CDR1 and CDR2 from the germline V gene are DFQATT and SNEGSKA (reference sequence). The CDR3 sequence: CSASDRVGGGYTF. The DNA of the CDR3 is TGCAGTGCCTCCGACAGGGTCGGTGGTGGCTACACCTTC.

This chain links TRBV10-1 with TRBJ2-7, with a possible D match to TRBD1 (6 bases). V lost 6 bases to trimming and J lost 2 bases, with 17 bases between them. The germline V gene has CDR1 WNHNN and CDR2 SYGVQD (reference sequence). The CDR3 contains 15 residues. The CDR3 DNA sequence: TGCGCCAGCAGCGATCAGGGGAAAATCCCCTACGAGCAGTACTTC. It specifies CASSDQGKIPYEQYF.

Here the CDR3 DNA reads TGTGCCAGCAGCTTAAAATCCCCCACAGATACGCAGTATTTT. Its protein product is CASSLKSPTDTQYF. This sequence joins TRBV5-4 and TRBJ2-3; D not certain. V was clipped by 2 bases and J by 2 bases, with 9 bases between them. The CDR3 totals 14 residues. Germline V gene data show CDR1 as SGHNT and CDR2 as YYREEE (reference sequence).

The chain is built from TRBV12-3 or TRBV12-4 and TRBJ1-5; D gene uncertain. The V end was cut by 4 bases, the J end by 8 bases, with 12 bases between. CDR3 length: 13 residues. The CDR3 is CASSSWAQEPQHF. CDR3 coding DNA: TGTGCCAGCAGTTCTTGGGCGCAGGAGCCCCAGCATTTT.

The chain carries TRBV10-2 and TRBJ1-5; 9 bases are a match to TRBD1. CDR1 is WSHSY, CDR2 SAAADI, per germline. V lost 3 bases, J lost 7 bases, and 10 bases stayed unmatched. The CDR3 totals 16 residues. CDR3 DNA sequence: TGCGCCAGCAGTGATTCGGGACAGGGCGAATTCCAGCCCCAGCATTTT. Amino acid sequence: CASSDSGQGEFQPQHF.

This chain joins TRBV6-4 and TRBJ2-2; no clear D gene. Germline V gene lookup returns CDR1 MRHNA and CDR2 SNTAGT. Between the trimmed V and J ends, which lost 2 bases and 3 bases, there was a span of 10 bases. CDR3 length: 15 amino acids. CDR3 amino acids: CASSDQPGHTGELFF. The CDR3 nucleotides read TGTGCCAGCAGTGACCAGCCAGGCCACACCGGGGAGCTGTTTTTT.

This clonotype was counted a few times. CDR3 sequence (DNA): TGCGCCAGCAGCTCCCGACTAGCGGGGGGCCCCGGGACCGGGGAGCTGTTTTTT. Its translation is CASSSRLAGGPGTGELFF. The V call is TRBV5-1, the J call TRBJ2-2, with 13 bases that match TRBD2. CDR1 and CDR2 (germline): SGHRS, YFSETQ. This CDR3 has 18 residues. The ends lost 3 bases at V and 5 bases at J; junction bases unmatched: 10.

In its sample, this clonotype was seen a few times. This chain uses TRBV6-1 with TRBJ2-7; tentatively, D is TRBD2 (5 bases). Germline V gene sequence: CDR1 MNHNS, CDR2 SASEGT. The CDR3 spans 14 residues. Trimming left V 7 bases short and J 2 bases short, with 15 bases between. The CDR3 nucleotides read TGTGCCAGCACCCCCGAAGGGAGCACCTACGAGCAGTACTTC. Translation gives CASTPEGSTYEQYF.

This clonotype was found a few times. The chain links TRBV9 to TRBJ1-1; D not resolved. CDR3 length equals 17 residues. CDR1 is SGDLS and CDR2 is YYNGEE in the germline V gene. Trimming took 0 bases from V and 3 from J, leaving 18 bases between them. For the CDR3, the DNA is TGTGCCAGCAGCGTAGTTCCCGGGAGGACTAGGGACACTGAAGCTTTCTTT. This gives the protein CASSVVPGRTRDTEAFF.

The CDR3 sequence: CASSRLAGGLYEQFF. The DNA of the CDR3 is TGTGCCAGCAGCCGACTAGCGGGGGGGCTATATGAGCAGTTCTTC. The gene calls are TRBV7-9 and TRBJ2-1; 14 nucleotides line up with TRBD2. Losses at the gene ends were 5 bases for V and 8 bases for J; bases not matched to a gene: 5. The germline V gene has CDR1 SEHNR and CDR2 FQNEAQ (reference sequence). This CDR3 comprises 15 residues.

This clonotype was observed a handful of times. The V call is TRBV5-1, the J call TRBJ2-5; TRBD1 matches 8 bases. With V trimmed by 4 bases and J by 0 bases, 11 bases remained unmatched. The CDR3 has 17 amino acids. Germline CDR1 reads SGHRS; CDR2 reads YFSETQ. DNA for the CDR3: TGCGCCAGCAGCCCCCCCCGGGACAGGCCGTACCAAGAGACCCAGTACTTC. The encoded protein is CASSPPRDRPYQETQYF.

In this sample, this clonotype turned up a few times. This chain links TRBV18 with TRBJ1-4, with D perhaps TRBD1 (5 bases). Trimming pared 3 bases from V and 7 bases from J, leaving 9 bases between. The CDR3 covers 13 residues. The germline V gene encodes CDR1 KGHSH and CDR2 LQKENI. CDR3 sequence: CASSPLGGEKLFF. The CDR3 DNA reads TGTGCCAGCTCACCTTTGGGGGGTGAAAAACTGTTTTTT.

This clonotype appeared many times. V usage is TRBV10-2 and J usage is TRBJ2-7; TRBD2 is a possible D gene (6 bases). Germline loops: CDR1 WSHSY, CDR2 SAAADI. V gave up 9 bases and J gave up 2 bases, with 14 bases separating them. The CDR3 loop spans 13 amino acids. CDR3 DNA sequence: TGCGCCAGTTCTAGGCGGGAAACCTACGAGCAGTACTTC. Translation: CASSRRETYEQYF.

This clonotype was seen a few times. The gene calls are TRBV29-1 and TRBJ2-1; D not resolved. Germline V gives CDR1 SQVTM, CDR2 ANQGSEA. Deletions cut 4 bases from V and 6 bases from J, with 4 bases between. The length of the CDR3 is 10 residues. The CDR3 DNA reads TGCAGCGTTGGTTCCAATGAGCAGTTCTTC. It codes for CSVGSNEQFF.

The table lists this clonotype with many counts. V usage is TRBV29-1 and J usage is TRBJ2-6, with 7 bases lining up with TRBD1. The germline V gene has CDR1 SQVTM and CDR2 ANQGSEA. After removal of 7 bases from V and 4 bases from J, the junction contained 4 bases not matched to a gene. The CDR3 runs 13 residues. CDR3 nucleotide sequence: TGCAGCGGACAGGGTCCCGGGGCCAACGTCCTGACTTTC. It codes for CSGQGPGANVLTF. Drawing the rest from reference TRBV29-1 and TRBJ2-6, the complete variable domain is SAVISQKPSRDICQRGTSLTIQCQVDSQVTMMFWYRQQPGQSLTLIATANQGSEATYESGFVIDKFPISRPNLTFSTLTVSNMSPEDSSIYLCSGQGPGANVLTFGAGSRLTVL.

V gene TRBV20-1 combines with J gene TRBJ2-3, with 11 bases identical to TRBD2. The CDR3 runs to 14 residues. Germline CDR1 is DFQATT and CDR2 is SNEGSKA (reference sequence). The V and J ends lost 4 bases and 3 bases, in that order; junction bases with no gene match: 3. The CDR3 nucleotides are TGCAGTGCTAAGGGACTAGCGGAGACAGATACGCAGTATTTT. Residues: CSAKGLAETDTQYF.

The sample holds a few counts of this clonotype. The genes are TRBV12-3 or TRBV12-4 and TRBJ2-2, with 10 nucleotides matching TRBD1. This CDR3 has 17 residues. V lost 6 bases, J lost 1 base, and 8 bases stayed unmatched. CDR3 amino acids: CASSLWGQGRNTGELFF. CDR3 nucleotides: TGTGCCAGCAGCCTATGGGGACAGGGGCGGAACACCGGGGAGCTGTTTTTT.

This rearrangement joins TRBV18 to TRBJ2-4, with D possibly being TRBD2 (5 bases). V lost 0 bases and J lost 0, with 6 bases in between. Germline CDR1 is KGHSH and CDR2 is LQKENI. The CDR3 sequence is 15 residues long. The CDR3 DNA is TGTGCCAGCTCACCACCTGGACTAGCCAAAAACATTCAGTACTTC. It is translated as CASSPPGLAKNIQYF. Using reference TRBV18 and TRBJ2-4 for the parts outside the CDR3, the full variable domain is NAGVMQNPRHLVRRRGQEARLRCSPMKGHSHVYWYRQLPEEGLKFMVYLQKENIIDESGMPKERFSAEFPKEGPSILRIQQVVRGDSAAYFCASSPPGLAKNIQYFGAGTRLSVL.

The chain combines TRBV18 with TRBJ1-6, with a tentative D call TRBD1 (5 bases). Deletions cut 8 bases from V and 7 bases from J, with 9 bases between. Germline assignment: CDR1 KGHSH and CDR2 LQKENI. The CDR3 is 12 residues long. The CDR3 nucleotides are TGTGCCAGCGGAGCAGGGAATTCACCCCTCCACTTT. This translates into CASGAGNSPLHF.

This clonotype was seen repeatedly, ten times or more. The rearrangement links TRBV5-8 to TRBJ1-1, with 8 bases lining up with TRBD1. The CDR3 length is 14 residues. CDR1 is SGHTS, CDR2 YDEGEE, per germline. V lost 4 bases and J lost 4; bases outside the gene matches: 6. CDR3 nucleotides: TGTGCCAGCAGCCAGAGGACAGGGATCACTGAAGCTTTCTTT. It translates to CASSQRTGITEAFF. Full variable domain (remainder filled in from reference TRBV5-8 and TRBJ1-1): EAGVTQSPTHLIKTRGQQATLRCSPISGHTSVYWYQQALGLGLQFLLWYDEGEERNRGNFPPRFSGRQFPNYSSELNVNALELEDSALYLCASSQRTGITEAFFGQGTRLTVV.

This clonotype showed up just a few times. This chain uses TRBV5-6 with TRBJ2-1, with a weak D call TRBD1 (6 bases). CDR3 length: 13 amino acids. Germline V gene data show CDR1 as SGHDT and CDR2 as YYEEEE. V was trimmed by 2 bases and J by 7 bases, leaving 10 bases between them. As DNA, the CDR3 is TGTGCCAGCAGCTTTTCCAGGGGAAATGAGCAGTTCTTC. It specifies CASSFSRGNEQFF.

In regard to this clonotype: One end of the junction is discordant with germline, which a read error may explain. This chain connects TRBV2 to TRBJ2-5; 11 positions agree with TRBD1. Per the germline V gene, CDR1 is SNHLY and CDR2 is FYNNEI. CDR3 size: 15 residues. The CDR3 protein is CASRDRGRNQGTQYF. The CDR3 coding sequence is TGTGCCAGCAGGGACAGGGGGCGGAATCAAGGGACCCAGTACTTC.

This clonotype has only a few counts. V and J are TRBV6-1 and TRBJ2-6; D is unclear. V lost 6 bases to trimming and J lost 0 bases, with 6 bases between them. The CDR3 runs to 14 residues. Germline assignment: CDR1 MNHNS and CDR2 SASEGT. CDR3 region: CASRVPSGANVLTF. The CDR3 DNA reads as TGTGCCAGCAGGGTCCCCTCTGGGGCCAACGTCCTGACTTTC.

DNA of the CDR3: TGTGCCAGCAGCGTAGGAAGCGGGGGTATGACAGATACGCAGTATTTT. Protein product: CASSVGSGGMTDTQYF. V gene TRBV9 combines with J gene TRBJ2-3; 8 positions agree with TRBD2. Losses at the gene ends were 0 bases for V and 3 bases for J; bases not matched to a gene: 6. The CDR3 consists of 16 residues. Germline lookup yields CDR1 SGDLS and CDR2 YYNGEE.

V is TRBV5-1 and J is TRBJ1-1; maybe TRBD1 (6 bases). This CDR3 comprises 15 residues. V lost 3 bases to trimming and J lost 0 bases, with 12 bases between them. Per the germline V gene, CDR1 is SGHRS and CDR2 is YFSETQ. The CDR3 sequence: CASSSITGMNTEAFF. The DNA for the CDR3 is TGCGCCAGCAGCTCGATAACAGGGATGAACACTGAAGCTTTCTTT.

This clonotype was picked up a small number of times. J is TRBJ2-1 and V is TRBV7-2; 10 bases map to TRBD2. V was pared by 4 bases and J by 9 bases, with 9 bases of the junction left unmatched. CDR3 size: 15 residues. Germline V gene data show CDR1 as SGHTA and CDR2 as FQGNSA. The CDR3 DNA sequence: TGTGCCAGCAGCTCCATAGCGGGGGGAAGCATTGAGCAGTTCTTC. Translation gives CASSSIAGGSIEQFF.

This clonotype has more than one count but fewer than ten. The genes are TRBV20-1 and TRBJ1-2; maybe TRBD1 (5 bases). Trimming shortened V by 5 bases and J by 4 bases, and 14 bases separated the two germline ends. This CDR3 spans 13 amino acids. The germline CDR1 and CDR2 sequences are DFQATT and SNEGSKA (reference sequence). CDR3 nucleotide sequence: TGCAGTGCTGGGAGACAGTCCTTCTATGGCTACACCTTC. It translates to CSAGRQSFYGYTF.

This clonotype was counted only a few times. The chain recombines TRBV15 with TRBJ1-1, with D possibly being TRBD1 (5 bases). V shed 5 bases and J shed 0 bases, with 10 bases lying between them. The V gene's germline CDR1 is LNHNV and CDR2 YYDKDF (reference sequence). CDR3 length equals 14 residues. In DNA, the CDR3 is TGTGCCACCAGCCACCCAGGGATGAACACTGAAGCTTTCTTT. Translating it yields CATSHPGMNTEAFF. Based on the CDR3 plus reference TRBV15 and TRBJ1-1, the full variable domain is DAMVIQNPRYQVTQFGKPVTLSCSQTLNHNVMYWYQQKSSQAPKLLFHYYDKDFNNEADTPDNFQSRRPNTSFCFLDIRSPGLGDTAMYLCATSHPGMNTEAFFGQGTRLTVV.

This clonotype showed up just a few times. The V call is TRBV10-3, the J call TRBJ1-4, with D perhaps TRBD1 (5 bases). CDR3 length equals 14 residues. V lost 2 bases and J 7 bases, leaving 11 bases between the germline ends. Per germline, CDR1 ENHRY and CDR2 SYGVKD. The CDR3 protein is CAISEVQGSEKLFF. CDR3 sequence (DNA): TGTGCCATCAGTGAGGTTCAGGGATCTGAAAAACTGTTTTTT.